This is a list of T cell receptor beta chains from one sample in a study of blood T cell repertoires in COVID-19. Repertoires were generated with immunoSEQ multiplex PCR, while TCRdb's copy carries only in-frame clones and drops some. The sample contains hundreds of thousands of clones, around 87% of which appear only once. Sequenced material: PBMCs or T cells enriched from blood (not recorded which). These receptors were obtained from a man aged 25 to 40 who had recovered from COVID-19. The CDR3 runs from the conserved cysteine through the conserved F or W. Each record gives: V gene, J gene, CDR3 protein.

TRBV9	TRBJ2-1	CASSGRLAGPYNEQFF
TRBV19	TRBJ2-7	CASSMQRGSYEQYF
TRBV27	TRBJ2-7	CASSTSRELAYEQYF
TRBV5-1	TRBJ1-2	CASSLPGQGAGYGYTF
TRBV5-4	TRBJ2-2	CASSRPSGDTGELFF
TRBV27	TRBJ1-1	CASGGTGITEAFF
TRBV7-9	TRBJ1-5	CASSFGGGEPQHF
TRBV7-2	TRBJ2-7	CASSPGGSINEQYF
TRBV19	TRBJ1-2	CASSIQQDVLDYTF
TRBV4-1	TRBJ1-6	CASSQVDTDSPLHF
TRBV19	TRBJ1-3	CASRRAASYSGNTIYF
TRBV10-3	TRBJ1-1	CAISESSGGGNTEAFF
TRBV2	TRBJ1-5	CASSPGIGGNQPQHF
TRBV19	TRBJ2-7	CASSAAGDYEQYF
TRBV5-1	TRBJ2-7	CASSSRDRPRYEQYF
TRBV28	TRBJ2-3	CASRTGSDTQYF
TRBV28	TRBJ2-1	CASSPHDRADNEQFF
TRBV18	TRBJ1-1	CASSPAGVRSNTEAFF
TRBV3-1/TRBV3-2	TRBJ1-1	CASSRYSGTEAFF
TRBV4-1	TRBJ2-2	CASSQDSGQGNTGELFF
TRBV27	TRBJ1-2	CASSRDRGDRGYTF
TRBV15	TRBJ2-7	CATSRGGGNYEQYF
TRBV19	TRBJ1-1	CASARGRWANTEAFF
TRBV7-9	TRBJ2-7	CASSLKQGPNYEQYF
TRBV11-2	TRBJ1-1	CASSLAFRPEDTEAFF
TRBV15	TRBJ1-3	CATSRAVGGYSGNTIYF
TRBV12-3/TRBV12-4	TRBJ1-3	CASSPAGGNTIYF
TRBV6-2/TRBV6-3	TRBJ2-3	CASSLTRATDTQYF
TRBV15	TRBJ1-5	CATSRVDTLNQPQHF
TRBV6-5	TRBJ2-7	CASRPLAGDSYEQYF
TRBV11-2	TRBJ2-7	CASSLGPGYEQYF
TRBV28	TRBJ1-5	CASSLFRGQPQHF
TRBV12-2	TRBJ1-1	CASRLARRSMNTEAFF
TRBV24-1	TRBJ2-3	CATSPGLADTDTQYF
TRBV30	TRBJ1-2	CAWSRPGYGYTF
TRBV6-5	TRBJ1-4	CASGRPGQGNEKLFF
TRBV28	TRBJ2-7	CASNRDREYEQYF
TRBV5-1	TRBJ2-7	CASSRTGQGNEQYF
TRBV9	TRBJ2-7	CASSVDLGTSSYEQYF